The 11 T cell receptor beta chains below all came from one sample that was sequenced in a study of CD8 T cells in ankylosing spondylitis. Study-level results: Ankylosing spondylitis blood appeared to be characterized by a TCR beta motif of 7 to 9 highly homologous variants.

One entry per CDR3 protein, called by TCRdb with MiXCR from the 5' RACE reads. The sample includes 700,000 to 850,000 distinct CDR3 sequences, 12% of them seen just once. No antigen is known for these receptors. The sequencing sample was made of blood, either unsorted or a sorted T cell fraction (not recorded which). The origin of the receptors is a male donor with ankylosing spondylitis.

The V call is TRBV20-1, the J call TRBJ2-3, with TRBD2 matching over 8 bases. CDR1 is DFQATT and CDR2 is SNEGSKA in the germline V gene (reference sequence). The V segment lost 0 bases and the J segment 4 bases; nucleotides outside the gene matches: 6. The CDR3 has 15 residues. This CDR3 reads CSARDNGGAADTQYF. The CDR3 region has the DNA TGCAGTGCTAGAGATAACGGGGGGGCCGCAGATACGCAGTATTTT.

The rearrangement uses TRBV7-8 and TRBJ1-2, with 10 bases identical to TRBD1. Germline CDR1 and CDR2: SGHVS and FQNEAQ. Trimming removed 4 bases from V and 7 bases from J; junction bases left unmatched: 12. The CDR3 has 16 amino acids. The CDR3 DNA reads TGTGCCAGCAGCTCCCCCTGGGACAGGGGACAGAGTGGCTACACCTTC. Translated, it gives CASSSPWDRGQSGYTF.

V is TRBV30 and J is TRBJ1-1; no definite D call. The V end lost 0 bases, the J end lost 5 bases, and 7 bases lay between the germline ends. CDR3 size: 12 residues. The germline CDR1 and CDR2 sequences are GTSNPN and SVGIG (reference sequence). The CDR3 region is CAWSVDLTEAFF. CDR3 bases: TGTGCCTGGAGTGTCGACTTGACTGAAGCTTTCTTT. The complete variable domain, with remaining parts taken from reference TRBV30 and TRBJ1-1, reads SQTIHQWPATLVQPVGSPLSLECTVEGTSNPNLYWYRQAAGRGLQLLFYSVGIGQISSEVPQNLSASRPQDRQFILSSKKLLLSDSGFYLCAWSVDLTEAFFGQGTRLTVV.

The CDR3 coding sequence is TGCAGTGCCGACCGCACTAGCGGGAGGACCACCGGGGAGCTGTTTTTT. Residues: CSADRTSGRTTGELFF. This chain joins TRBV20-1 and TRBJ2-2; the match to TRBD2 covers 12 bases. Trimming removed 6 bases from V and 4 bases from J; junction bases left unmatched: 9. This CDR3 has 16 residues. Germline CDR1 and CDR2: DFQATT and SNEGSKA (reference sequence).

The chain employs TRBV4-3 and TRBJ2-3; 11 nucleotides align to TRBD2. CDR1 is LGHNA, CDR2 YSLEER, per germline. Trimming took 0 bases from V and 6 from J; bases not matched to a gene: 8. This CDR3 has 17 residues. The chain's CDR3 is CASSQDLASGGPDTQYF. The CDR3 DNA reads as TGCGCCAGCAGCCAAGATCTCGCTAGCGGGGGGCCCGATACGCAGTATTTT.

There are a few counts of this clonotype. This chain links TRBV4-3 with TRBJ1-4, with unresolved D. The CDR3 length is 15 residues. Germline CDR1 and CDR2: LGHNA and YSLEER. Trimming shortened V by 0 bases and J by 4 bases, and 9 bases separated the two germline ends. The CDR3 loop is CASSQDGRYNEKLFF. The CDR3 DNA follows: TGCGCCAGCAGCCAAGACGGACGGTATAATGAAAAACTGTTTTTT.

J is TRBJ2-1 and V is TRBV6-2 or TRBV6-3; 9 nucleotides match TRBD2. This CDR3 has 16 residues. After removal of 8 bases from V and 0 bases from J, the junction contained 8 bases not matched to a gene. The germline gives CDR1 MNHEY, CDR2 SVGEGT. This CDR3 reads CASRREGRSSYNEQFF. CDR3 sequence (DNA): TGTGCCAGCCGGCGGGAGGGCCGTAGCTCCTACAATGAGCAGTTCTTC.

The V call is TRBV5-1, the J call TRBJ2-2; D is ambiguous. This CDR3 is built from 16 residues. Germline V CDR1 and CDR2: SGHRS, YFSETQ. Trimming took 0 bases from V and 0 from J, leaving 9 bases between them. The CDR3 here is CASSLAADANTGELFF. The CDR3 DNA follows: TGCGCCAGCAGCTTGGCTGCAGACGCGAACACCGGGGAGCTGTTTTTT.

The rearrangement joins TRBV20-1 to TRBJ1-2; D is uncertain. The germline gives CDR1 DFQATT, CDR2 SNEGSKA (reference sequence). The CDR3 has 15 residues. Trimming shortened V by 5 bases and J by 0 bases, and 16 bases separated the two germline ends. DNA for the CDR3: TGCAGTGCTGGTGGCGGTCAGCAAGCTAACTATGGCTACACCTTC. This codes for CSAGGGQQANYGYTF.

This clonotype was picked up a small number of times. The chain uses TRBV5-6 and TRBJ1-5; D call uncertain. The germline gives CDR1 SGHDT, CDR2 YYEEEE. CDR3 size: 14 residues. V was trimmed by 1 base and J by 4 bases, leaving 9 bases between them. CDR3 sequence (DNA): TGTGCCAGCAGCTTGCAAGGGCATAATCAGCCCCAGCATTTT. Amino acids: CASSLQGHNQPQHF.

A few counts support this clonotype. The rearrangement links TRBV5-1 to TRBJ2-7; 12 bases align to TRBD1. V lost 7 bases to trimming and J lost 5 bases; unmatched junction nucleotides: 7. This CDR3 contains 14 residues. Germline V gene lookup returns CDR1 SGHRS and CDR2 YFSETQ. In DNA, the CDR3 is TGCGCCAGCGGGAGGGGACAGGGGGCCGACGAGCAGTACTTC. Protein product: CASGRGQGADEQYF.